Below, 9 T cell receptor beta chains from the same sample are listed, as sequenced in a study of Graves' ophthalmopathy and Graves' hyperthyroidism. Scientists amplified the TCR beta CDR3 regions from RNA transcripts. HTBI primers served in a first-round RT-PCR, which a second-round multiplex PCR followed. One entry per CDR3 protein results from TCRdb running MiXCR on the multiplex PCR reads. The profile shows 400,000 or so distinct CDR3 sequences, 15% of them singletons. Sequencing was carried out using peripheral blood. These TCRs come from a woman aged 18-35 years with stable Graves' hyperthyroidism.

This clonotype appeared many times. The rearrangement joins TRBV28 to TRBJ2-7, with 12 nucleotides matching TRBD2. Germline V gives CDR1 MDHEN, CDR2 SYDVKM. Trimming cost V 5 bases and J 5 bases; bases outside gene matches: 4. The CDR3 has 14 amino acids. The CDR3 spells CASSLAGGIHEQYF. The CDR3 nucleotides are TGTGCCAGCAGTCTAGCGGGGGGGATTCACGAGCAGTACTTC.

In this sample, this clonotype turned up many times. The rearrangement joins TRBV20-1 to TRBJ2-5; 14 positions agree with TRBD2. The CDR3 runs 13 residues. CDR1 and CDR2 from the germline V gene are DFQATT and SNEGSKA (reference sequence). J lost 5 bases, V lost 6 bases, and 2 bases had no gene match. The CDR3: CSAGLAGVETQYF. For the CDR3, the DNA is TGCAGTGCGGGACTAGCGGGGGTTGAGACCCAGTACTTC.

J is TRBJ1-5 and V is TRBV2, with TRBD1 identical over 7 bases. The CDR3 covers 16 residues. Germline values: CDR1 SNHLY, CDR2 FYNNEI. V dropped 4 bases and J dropped 5; count of bases not matched to a gene: 11. The CDR3 region has the DNA TGTGCCAGCAGTGTGGGGGACAGTTCCCCGTATCAGCCCCAGCATTTT. Its translation is CASSVGDSSPYQPQHF.

This clonotype was counted many times. Since no conserved phenylalanine or tryptophan closes the CDR3, a read error is the likely cause. This chain joins TRBV10-3 and TRBJ1-1; 7 positions agree with TRBD1. The CDR3 spans 13 residues. V gave up 4 bases and J gave up 9 bases; unmatched junction bases: 8. In germline, CDR1 is ENHRY, CDR2 SYGVKD. CDR3 sequence: CAISGTGPNQAFS. For the CDR3, the DNA is TGTGCCATCAGTGGGACAGGACCCAACCAAGCTTTCTCT.

This clonotype was counted ten times or more. The rearrangement joins TRBV7-2 to TRBJ1-1; the D is unclear. The CDR3 extends over 13 amino acids. V lost 5 bases, J lost 8 bases, and 15 bases lay in between. From germline, CDR1 is SGHTA and CDR2 FQGNSA. The chain's CDR3 is CASSHTPSREAFF. CDR3 DNA: TGTGCCAGCAGCCACACTCCCTCAAGGGAAGCTTTCTTT.

This chain uses TRBV29-1 with TRBJ2-7; no reliable D call. Trimming cost V 3 bases and J 6 bases, with 9 bases left between them. The germline gives CDR1 SQVTM, CDR2 ANQGSEA. The CDR3 totals 11 residues. DNA of the CDR3: TGCAGCGTTGATGGCGATTCCGAGCAGTACTTC. This encodes CSVDGDSEQYF.

This clonotype was seen a few times. The chain employs TRBV5-1 and TRBJ2-5; 7 bases match TRBD1. With 4 bases clipped from V and 1 base from J, the junction kept 4 bases outside the gene matches. This CDR3 is 14 amino acids long. Germline-derived CDR1 and CDR2 are SGHRS and YFSETQ. CDR3 amino acids: CASSKGDSQETQYF. The CDR3 region has the DNA TGCGCCAGCAGCAAAGGGGACAGCCAAGAGACCCAGTACTTC.

This clonotype was seen ten or more times. V and J are TRBV12-3 or TRBV12-4 and TRBJ1-5; 12 bases are a match to TRBD1. After removal of 4 bases from V and 4 bases from J, the junction contained 5 bases not matched to a gene. The length of the CDR3 is 16 residues. In DNA, the CDR3 is TGTGCCAGCAGTTCCGGGACAGGGGGCGGAAATCAGCCCCAGCATTTT. Amino acid sequence: CASSSGTGGGNQPQHF.

This clonotype was found many times. The chain combines TRBV19 with TRBJ1-5, with 7 bases that match TRBD1. CDR1 is LNHDA and CDR2 is SQIVND in the germline V gene (reference sequence). The length of the CDR3 is 15 residues. Trimming at V came to 5 bases and at J to 4 bases, leaving 8 bases not matched to a gene. The CDR3 reads CASSASTGSNQPQHF. For the CDR3, the DNA is TGTGCCAGTAGTGCATCGACAGGGAGTAATCAGCCCCAGCATTTT.